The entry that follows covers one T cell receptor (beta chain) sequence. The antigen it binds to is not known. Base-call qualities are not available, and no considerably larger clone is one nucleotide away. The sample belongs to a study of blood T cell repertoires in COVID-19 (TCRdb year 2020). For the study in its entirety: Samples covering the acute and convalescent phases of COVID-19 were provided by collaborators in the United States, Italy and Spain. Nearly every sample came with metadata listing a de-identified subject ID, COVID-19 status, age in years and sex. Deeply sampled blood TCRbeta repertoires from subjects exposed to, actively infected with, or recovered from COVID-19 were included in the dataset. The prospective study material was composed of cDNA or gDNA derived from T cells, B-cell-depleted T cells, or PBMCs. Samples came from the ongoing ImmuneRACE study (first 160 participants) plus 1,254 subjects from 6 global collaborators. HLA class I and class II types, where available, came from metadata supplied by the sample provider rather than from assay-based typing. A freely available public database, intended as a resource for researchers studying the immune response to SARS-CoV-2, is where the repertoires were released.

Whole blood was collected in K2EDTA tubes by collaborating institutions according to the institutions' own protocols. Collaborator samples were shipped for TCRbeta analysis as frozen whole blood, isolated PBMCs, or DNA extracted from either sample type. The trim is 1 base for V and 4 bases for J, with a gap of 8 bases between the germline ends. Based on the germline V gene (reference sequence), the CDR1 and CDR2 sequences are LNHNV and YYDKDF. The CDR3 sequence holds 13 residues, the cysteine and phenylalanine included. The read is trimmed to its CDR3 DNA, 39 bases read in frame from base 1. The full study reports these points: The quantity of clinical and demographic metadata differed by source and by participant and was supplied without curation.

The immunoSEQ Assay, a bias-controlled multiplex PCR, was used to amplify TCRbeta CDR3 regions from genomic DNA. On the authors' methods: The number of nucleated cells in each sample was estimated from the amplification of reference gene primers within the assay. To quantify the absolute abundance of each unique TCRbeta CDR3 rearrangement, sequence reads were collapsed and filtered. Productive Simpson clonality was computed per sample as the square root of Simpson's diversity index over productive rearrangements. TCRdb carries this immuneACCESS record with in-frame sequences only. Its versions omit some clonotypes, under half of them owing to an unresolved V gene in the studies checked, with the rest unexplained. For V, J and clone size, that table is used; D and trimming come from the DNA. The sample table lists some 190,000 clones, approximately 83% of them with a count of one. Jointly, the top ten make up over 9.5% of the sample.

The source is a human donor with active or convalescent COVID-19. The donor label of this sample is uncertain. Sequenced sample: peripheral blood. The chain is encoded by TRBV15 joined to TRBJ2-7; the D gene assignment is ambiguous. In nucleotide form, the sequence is TGTGCCACCAGCAGAGCTAATCGGTACGAGCAGTACTTC. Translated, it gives CATSRANRYEQYF. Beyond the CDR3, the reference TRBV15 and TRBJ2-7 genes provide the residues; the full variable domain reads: DAMVIQNPRYQVTQFGKPVTLSCSQTLNHNVMYWYQQKSSQAPKLLFHYYDKDFNNEADTPDNFQSRRPNTSFCFLDIRSPGLGDTAMYLCATSRANRYEQYFGPGTRLTVT.